This T cell receptor (beta chain) was documented in a study of cytomegalovirus exposure and HLA in healthy donors. Study-level points and caveats: Analysis was performed later, and it showed HLA-associated TCR beta chains to be more clonally expanded than equally common others. More than 15,000 TCR beta sequences were associated with HLA alleles at 0.05 false discovery rate in a later analysis.

Remarks on this clone: The antigen is not known.

13 Jbeta primers and 60 Vbeta primers were used for the PCR. The table came from immunoSEQ multiplex PCR; TCRdb's copy has only in-frame clones and leaves some out. The sample records around 180,000 clones, around 79% being singletons. The CDR3 is made up of 16 amino acids. The germline V and J ends were trimmed by 6 bases and 2 bases, with 14 bases remaining between them. The V gene's germline CDR1 is MDHEN and CDR2 SYDVKM. This chain connects TRBV28 to TRBJ2-6, with D tentatively TRBD1 (6 bases). Sequencing was carried out using PBMCs. The receptor was isolated from a woman aged 50 to 65 in good health and CMV-seronegative. The CDR3 DNA reads TGTGCCAGCAGCGCTCATTGGGGGCCTGGGGCCAACGTCCTGACTTTC. Its translation: CASSAHWGPGANVLTF.